This entry is about one TCR beta chain. Its antigen is undetermined. Full-length variable regions came from constant-region reverse primers plus semi-nested Nested Universal Primer A PCR. TCRdb used MiXCR to reprocess the 5' RACE reads, holding one entry per CDR3 protein. Of 60,000 to 65,000 distinct CDR3 sequences in the sample, 30% were seen once. CD25-based Treg depletion was applied to purified naive CD4+ T cells. Whole-study results and caveats: In terms of TCR gene usage, tumor memory CD4+ T cells clustered together with blood and lymph node memory CD4+ cells, as well as with lymph node naive CD4+ cells. Tumor Treg TCRs overlapped most with tumor naive CD4+ cells.

Source material: tumor-infiltrating naive CD4+ T cells sorted from the breast tumor. The subset denotes: naive CD4+ T cells, CD4+CD45RA+CD25-. The TCR originated in a female donor with breast cancer.

CDR3: CASSQDLGQGKNEQYF. CDR3 nucleotide sequence: TGCGCCAGCAGCCAAGATCTGGGACAGGGGAAAAACGAGCAGTACTTC. V and J are TRBV4-1 and TRBJ2-7, with 10 nucleotides matching TRBD1. This CDR3 has 16 amino acids. The ends lost 0 bases at V and 5 bases at J; junction bases unmatched: 7. Germline CDR1 is MGHRA and CDR2 is YSYEKL.